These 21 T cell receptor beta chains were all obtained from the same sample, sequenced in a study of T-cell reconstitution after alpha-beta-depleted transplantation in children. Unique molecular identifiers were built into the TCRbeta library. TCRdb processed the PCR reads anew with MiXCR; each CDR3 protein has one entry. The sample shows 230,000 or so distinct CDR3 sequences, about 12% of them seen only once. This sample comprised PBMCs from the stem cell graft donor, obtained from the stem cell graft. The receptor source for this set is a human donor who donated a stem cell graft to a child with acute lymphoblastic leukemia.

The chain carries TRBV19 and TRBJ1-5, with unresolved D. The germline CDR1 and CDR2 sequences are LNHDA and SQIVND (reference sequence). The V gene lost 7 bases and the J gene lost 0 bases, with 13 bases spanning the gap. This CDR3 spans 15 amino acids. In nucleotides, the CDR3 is TGTGCCAGTAACAGATCCCCCCTTAGCAATCAGCCCCAGCATTTT. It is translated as CASNRSPLSNQPQHF.

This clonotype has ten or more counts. CDR3 loop: CASSPGQGTRNTIYF. Written as DNA, the CDR3 is TGTGCCAGCAGTCCGGGACAGGGTACGAGAAACACCATATATTTT. The chain uses TRBV12-3 or TRBV12-4 and TRBJ1-3; 9 nucleotides line up with TRBD1. The CDR3 length is 15 residues. J was trimmed by 5 bases and V by 5 bases; bases with no gene match: 7.

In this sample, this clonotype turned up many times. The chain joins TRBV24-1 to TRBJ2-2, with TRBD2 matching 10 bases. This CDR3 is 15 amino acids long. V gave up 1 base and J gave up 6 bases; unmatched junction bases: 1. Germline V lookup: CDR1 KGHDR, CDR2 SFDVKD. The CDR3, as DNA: TGTGCCACCAGTGATTTAGCGGGAGGGGCCGGGGAGCTGTTTTTT. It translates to CATSDLAGGAGELFF.

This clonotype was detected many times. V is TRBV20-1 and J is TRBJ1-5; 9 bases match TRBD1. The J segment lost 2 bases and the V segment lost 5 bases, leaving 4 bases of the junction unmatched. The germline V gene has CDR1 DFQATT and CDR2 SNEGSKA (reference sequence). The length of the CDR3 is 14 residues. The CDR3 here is CSALQGAGNQPQHF. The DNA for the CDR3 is TGCAGTGCTCTACAGGGGGCTGGCAATCAGCCCCAGCATTTT.

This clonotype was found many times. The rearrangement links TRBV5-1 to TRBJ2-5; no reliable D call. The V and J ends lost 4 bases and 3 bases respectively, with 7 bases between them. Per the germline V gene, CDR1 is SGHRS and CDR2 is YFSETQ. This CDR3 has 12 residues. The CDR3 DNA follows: TGCGCCAGCAGCCACACAAAAGAGACCCAGTACTTC. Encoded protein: CASSHTKETQYF.

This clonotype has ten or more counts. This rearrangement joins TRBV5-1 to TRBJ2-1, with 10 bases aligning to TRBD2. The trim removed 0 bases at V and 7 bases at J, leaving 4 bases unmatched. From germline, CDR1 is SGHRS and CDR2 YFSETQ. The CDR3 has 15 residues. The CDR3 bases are TGCGCCAGCAGCTTGGGGCCTAGCGGGAGAAATGAGCAGTTCTTC. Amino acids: CASSLGPSGRNEQFF.

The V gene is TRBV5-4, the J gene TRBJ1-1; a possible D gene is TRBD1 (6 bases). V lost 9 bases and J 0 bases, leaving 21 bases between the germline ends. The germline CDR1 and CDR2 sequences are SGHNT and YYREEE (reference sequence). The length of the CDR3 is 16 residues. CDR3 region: CATLPRQGHMNTEAFF. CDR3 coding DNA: TGTGCCACCCTTCCTCGTCAGGGACACATGAACACTGAAGCTTTCTTT.

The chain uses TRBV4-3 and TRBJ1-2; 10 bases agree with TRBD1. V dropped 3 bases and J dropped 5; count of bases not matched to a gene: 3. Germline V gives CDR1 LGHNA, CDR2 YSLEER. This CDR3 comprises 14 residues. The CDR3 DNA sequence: TGCGCCAGCAGCCAGGGGGACAGGGGTTATGGCTACACCTTC. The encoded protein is CASSQGDRGYGYTF.

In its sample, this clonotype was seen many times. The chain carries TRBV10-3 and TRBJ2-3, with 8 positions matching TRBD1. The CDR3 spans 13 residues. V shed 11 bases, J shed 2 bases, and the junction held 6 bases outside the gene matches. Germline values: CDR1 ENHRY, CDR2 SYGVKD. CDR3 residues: CAHRDRNTDTQYF. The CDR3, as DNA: TGTGCCCACCGGGACAGGAACACAGATACGCAGTATTTT.

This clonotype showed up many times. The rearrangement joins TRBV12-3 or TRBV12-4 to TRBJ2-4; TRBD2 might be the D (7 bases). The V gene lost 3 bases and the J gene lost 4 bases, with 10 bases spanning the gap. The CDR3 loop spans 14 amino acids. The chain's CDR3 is CASSLRGLKNIQYF. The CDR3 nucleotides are TGTGCCAGCAGTTTGCGGGGGCTTAAAAACATTCAGTACTTC.

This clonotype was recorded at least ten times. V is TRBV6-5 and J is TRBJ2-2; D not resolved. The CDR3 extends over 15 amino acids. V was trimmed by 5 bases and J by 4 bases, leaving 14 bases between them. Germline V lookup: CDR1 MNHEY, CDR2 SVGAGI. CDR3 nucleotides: TGTGCCAGCAGTCTCGGCCTATCGGTCACCGGGGAGCTGTTTTTT. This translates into CASSLGLSVTGELFF.

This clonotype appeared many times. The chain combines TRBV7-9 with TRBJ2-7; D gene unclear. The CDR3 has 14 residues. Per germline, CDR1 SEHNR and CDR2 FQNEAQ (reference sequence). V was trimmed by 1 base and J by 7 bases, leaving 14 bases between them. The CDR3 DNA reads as TGTGCCAGCAGCTTAGGAGGCAGCCTGCGGGAGCAGTACTTC. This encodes CASSLGGSLREQYF. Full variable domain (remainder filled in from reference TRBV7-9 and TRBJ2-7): DTGVSQNPRHKITKRGQNVTFRCDPISEHNRLYWYRQTLGQGPEFLTYFQNEAQLEKSRLLSDRFSAERPKGSFSTLEIQRTEQGDSAMYLCASSLGGSLREQYFGPGTRLTVT.

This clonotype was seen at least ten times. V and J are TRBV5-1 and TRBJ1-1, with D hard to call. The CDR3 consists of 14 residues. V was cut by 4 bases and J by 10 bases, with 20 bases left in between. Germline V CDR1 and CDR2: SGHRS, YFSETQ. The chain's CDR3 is CASSPEPGESVAFF. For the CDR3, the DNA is TGCGCCAGCAGCCCCGAGCCGGGCGAGTCTGTAGCTTTCTTT. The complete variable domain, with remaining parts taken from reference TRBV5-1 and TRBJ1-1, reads KAGVTQTPRYLIKTRGQQVTLSCSPISGHRSVSWYQQTPGQGLQFLFEYFSETQRNKGNFPGRFSGRQFSNSRSEMNVSTLELGDSALYLCASSPEPGESVAFFGQGTRLTVV.

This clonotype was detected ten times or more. Here the CDR3 DNA reads TGTGCCAGCAGCTTAGAGCTATTGACAGGGGGCTCTGGCTACACCTTC. It encodes CASSLELLTGGSGYTF. The chain is built from TRBV7-2 and TRBJ1-2; 10 bases agree with TRBD1. The CDR3 has 16 residues. In germline, CDR1 is SGHTA, CDR2 FQGNSA. J gave up 7 bases and V 1 base, and 9 bases lay outside the gene matches.

The CDR3 bases are TGTGCCAGCAGCTTTGGGGCCCTTAGGGCCAACGTCCTGACTTTC. It is translated as CASSFGALRANVLTF. The chain employs TRBV11-2 and TRBJ2-6; tentatively, D is TRBD1 (5 bases). CDR1 SGHAT and CDR2 FQNNGV come from the germline V gene. CDR3 length: 15 residues. V was pared by 3 bases and J by 5 bases, with 11 bases between.

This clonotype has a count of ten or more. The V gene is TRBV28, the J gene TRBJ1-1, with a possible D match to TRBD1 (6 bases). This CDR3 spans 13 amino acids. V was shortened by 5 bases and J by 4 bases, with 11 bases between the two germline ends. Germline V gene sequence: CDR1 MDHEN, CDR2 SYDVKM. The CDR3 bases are TGTGCCAGCAGTACAGGGTTGGGCACTGAAGCTTTCTTT. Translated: CASSTGLGTEAFF.

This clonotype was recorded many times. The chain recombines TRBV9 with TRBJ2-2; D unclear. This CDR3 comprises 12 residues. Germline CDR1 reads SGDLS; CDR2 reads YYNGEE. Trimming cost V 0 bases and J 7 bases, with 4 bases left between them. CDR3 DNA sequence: TGTGCCAGCAGCGTAGATAGCGGGGAGCTGTTTTTT. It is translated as CASSVDSGELFF.

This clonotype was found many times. The CDR3 nucleotides read TGTGCCAGCAGCCAACTTAGCAATCAGCCCCAGCATTTT. Translation: CASSQLSNQPQHF. The chain carries TRBV3-1 and TRBJ1-5; D is uncertain. CDR1 and CDR2 (germline): LGHDT, YNNKEL (reference sequence). Trimming took 2 bases from V and 0 from J, leaving 2 bases between them. This CDR3 comprises 13 residues. Variable domain in full (rest from reference TRBV3-1 and TRBJ1-5): DTAVSQTPKYLVTQMGNDKSIKCEQNLGHDTMYWYKQDSKKFLKIMFSYNNKELIINETVPNRFSPKSPDKAHLNLHINSLELGDSAVYFCASSQLSNQPQHFGDGTRLSIL.

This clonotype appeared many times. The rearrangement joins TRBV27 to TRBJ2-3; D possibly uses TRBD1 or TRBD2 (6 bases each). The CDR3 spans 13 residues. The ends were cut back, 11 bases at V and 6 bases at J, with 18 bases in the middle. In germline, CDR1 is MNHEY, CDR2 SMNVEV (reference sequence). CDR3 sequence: CASQGGTGDTQYF. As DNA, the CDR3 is TGTGCCTCCCAAGGGGGGACCGGTGATACGCAGTATTTT.

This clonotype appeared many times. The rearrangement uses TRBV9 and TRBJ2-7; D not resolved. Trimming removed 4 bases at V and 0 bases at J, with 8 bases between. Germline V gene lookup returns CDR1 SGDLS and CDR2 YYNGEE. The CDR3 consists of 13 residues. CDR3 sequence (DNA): TGTGCCAGCAGCCCCAAGGACTCCTACGAGCAGTACTTC. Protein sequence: CASSPKDSYEQYF.

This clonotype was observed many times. CDR3 coding DNA: TGTGCCAGCAGCCCAGGGTGGGATACGCAGTATTTT. It specifies CASSPGWDTQYF. The chain recombines TRBV7-9 with TRBJ2-3; weak D call: TRBD1 (5 bases). This CDR3 comprises 12 residues. Germline V gives CDR1 SEHNR, CDR2 FQNEAQ (reference sequence). The V gene lost 5 bases and the J gene lost 6 bases, with 9 bases spanning the gap.